This TCR beta chain was sequenced in a study of blood T cells in healthy people across ages. A J-beta primer mix and a sample-barcoded 5' primer were used in a second PCR of about 7 to 12 cycles. TCRdb reprocessed the 5' RACE reads via MiXCR and lists one record per CDR3 protein. The table has 1,500,000 or so distinct CDR3 sequences, around 59% seen once. PBMCs, at least 7 million per sample, were isolated. Every sample gave at least 5.5 micrograms of total RNA when it was extracted. This CDR3 is built from 19 residues. CDR1 is MNHEY and CDR2 is SMNVEV in the germline V gene (reference sequence). With 5 bases clipped from V and 0 bases from J, the junction kept 11 bases outside the gene matches.

The chain links TRBV27 to TRBJ2-3; 13 nucleotides line up with TRBD2. The sample taken for sequencing was blood. The clonotype comes from a young man in good health. The CDR3 spells CASSKTTLAGGSSTDTQYF. DNA for the CDR3: TGTGCCAGCAGTAAAACGACACTAGCGGGAGGGAGCAGCACAGATACGCAGTATTTT.